A selection of T cell receptor beta chains follows, all from one sample in a study of PD-1 blockade in mismatch repair-deficient tumors. Assay: immunoSEQ multiplex PCR; the TCRdb copy retains only in-frame clones and omits some. The sample lists some 110,000 clones; approximately 80% were seen once. The input for sequencing was peripheral blood, taken more than 58 weeks after starting pembrolizumab. The receptor source for this set is an adult with mismatch repair-deficient cancer. The CDR3 runs from the conserved cysteine through the conserved F or W. D genes are given only for firm matches. Some rows mark clone size as missing; the rest say once, few, many or name a class of expanded clone.

v_gene	j_gene	d_gene	abundance	CDR3aa	CDR3nt
TRBV10-1	TRBJ2-7	NA	NA	CASSELWFYEQYF	TGCGCCAGCAGTGAGTTGTGGTTCTACGAGCAGTACTTC
TRBV18	TRBJ1-1	NA	NA	CASSPSARNTEAFF	TGTGCCAGCTCACCAAGTGCCCGGAACACTGAAGCTTTCTTT
TRBV2	TRBJ1-5	TRBD1	NA	CASSELRQGAQPQHF	TGTGCCAGCAGTGAACTACGACAGGGGGCTCAGCCCCAGCATTTT
TRBV2	TRBJ2-1	TRBD2	NA	CASSEARLAGFYEQFF	TGTGCCAGCAGTGAAGCGCGGTTAGCGGGATTTTATGAGCAGTTCTTC
TRBV7-2	TRBJ2-5	NA	NA	CASSLDPGETQYF	TGTGCCAGCAGCTTAGATCCGGGGGAGACCCAGTACTTC
TRBV7-9	TRBJ1-4	NA	NA	CASSLRAGVEKLFF	TGTGCCAGCAGCTTACGGGCAGGGGTGGAAAAACTGTTTTTT
TRBV11-2	TRBJ2-4	NA	NA	CASSRTPGENIQYF	TGTGCCAGCAGCAGGACCCCGGGGGAAAACATTCAGTACTTC
TRBV5-1	TRBJ1-1	NA	NA	CASSLVAGGITEAFF	TGCGCCAGCAGCTTGGTGGCGGGAGGTATCACTGAAGCTTTCTTT
TRBV7-9	TRBJ1-2	TRBD1	few	CASSRDRDYGYTF	TGTGCCAGCTCCCGGGACAGGGACTATGGCTACACCTTC
TRBV28	TRBJ2-7	TRBD1	NA	CASSTGFRTGGSRIRYEQYF	TGTGCCAGCTCAACCGGGTTTAGGACAGGGGGGAGTAGGATACGGTACGAGCAGTACTTC
TRBV25-1	TRBJ1-4	NA	NA	CASSEFGLGGTEKLFF	TGTGCCAGCAGTGAATTTGGACTCGGGGGGACGGAAAAACTGTTTTTT
TRBV9	TRBJ2-3	TRBD2	once	CASSAPGGILSADTQYF	TGTGCCAGCAGCGCCCCGGGGGGGATCCTGAGCGCAGATACGCAGTATTTT
TRBV6-1	TRBJ2-2	NA	NA	CASRRAGENTGELFF	TGTGCCAGCAGGAGGGCCGGGGAGAACACCGGGGAGCTGTTTTTT
TRBV11-2	TRBJ1-1	NA	NA	CASSGVFQAFF	TGTGCCAGCAGCGGGGTCTTCCAAGCTTTCTTT
TRBV9	TRBJ2-1	NA	NA	CASSPTGRGSSYNEQFF	TGTGCCAGCAGCCCCACTGGCCGGGGGAGCTCCTACAATGAGCAGTTCTTC
TRBV6-1	TRBJ1-2	NA	NA	CASSDRQVGYTF	TGTGCCAGCAGTGACCGACAAGTTGGCTACACCTTC
TRBV15	TRBJ2-5	NA	NA	CATSRDRETQYF	TGTGCCACCAGCAGAGATCGCGAGACCCAGTACTTC
TRBV7-2	TRBJ1-3	TRBD1	NA	CASSFKGTGRGNTIYF	TGTGCCAGCAGCTTCAAAGGGACAGGGAGAGGAAACACCATATATTTT
TRBV6-5	TRBJ2-7	TRBD1	NA	CASNPRGQGLYEQYF	TGTGCCAGCAACCCAAGGGGACAGGGACTCTACGAGCAGTACTTC
TRBV5-1	TRBJ1-1	NA	NA	CASGGVNTEAFF	TGCGCCAGCGGGGGGGTGAACACTGAAGCTTTCTTT
TRBV19	TRBJ1-3	TRBD1	once	CASSLRDSSGNTIYF	TGTGCCAGTAGCCTCCGGGACAGCTCTGGAAACACCATATATTTT
TRBV5-1	TRBJ1-1	TRBD1	NA	CASGQGAVNTEAFF	TGCGCCAGCGGACAGGGGGCCGTGAACACTGAAGCTTTCTTT
TRBV6-5	TRBJ2-3	NA	NA	CASRHTGGSRDTQYF	TGTGCCAGCAGGCATACTGGGGGTTCTAGAGATACGCAGTATTTT
TRBV19	TRBJ2-1	NA	NA	CASSFDPQGDEQFF	TGTGCCAGTAGTTTCGACCCCCAAGGGGATGAGCAGTTCTTC
TRBV25-1	TRBJ2-7	NA	NA	CASSEYGRLSYEQYF	TGTGCCAGCAGTGAATACGGACGACTATCCTACGAGCAGTACTTC
TRBV5-4	TRBJ2-1	TRBD2	NA	CASSLALADNEQFF	TGTGCCAGCAGCTTGGCACTAGCGGACAATGAGCAGTTCTTC
TRBV6-5	TRBJ1-2	TRBD1	NA	CASSWDRSYGYTF	TGTGCCAGCAGTTGGGACAGGTCCTATGGCTACACCTTC
TRBV10-3	TRBJ2-7	NA	once	CAISTGFSYEQYF	TGTGCCATCAGTACAGGTTTCTCCTACGAGCAGTACTTC
TRBV28	TRBJ2-7	TRBD2	NA	CASSLASTSGSRGEQYF	TGTGCCAGCAGTTTGGCCTCGACTAGCGGGTCTCGGGGGGAGCAGTACTTC
TRBV7-9	TRBJ2-1	NA	NA	CASSTTPGRPSSYNEQFF	TGTGCCAGCAGCACTACCCCGGGGCGGCCTAGCTCCTACAATGAGCAGTTCTTC
TRBV11-2	TRBJ1-3	TRBD1	NA	CASSRTGGIGNTIYF	TGTGCCAGCAGCCGCACAGGGGGGATCGGAAACACCATATATTTT
TRBV11-3	TRBJ2-3	NA	NA	CASSLGGGADTQYF	TGTGCCAGCAGCTTGGGAGGGGGCGCAGATACGCAGTATTTT
TRBV6-1	TRBJ2-2	NA	once	CASILANTGELFF	TGTGCCAGTATACTAGCGAACACCGGGGAGCTGTTTTTT
TRBV20-1	TRBJ2-7	NA	NA	CSARTSYEQYF	TGCAGTGCGAGGACGTCCTACGAGCAGTACTTC
TRBV27	TRBJ2-7	TRBD1	NA	CASSARDSTYEQYF	TGTGCCAGCAGTGCTAGGGACAGTACGTACGAGCAGTACTTC
TRBV7-9	TRBJ2-6	NA	NA	CASSSGDSGANVLTF	TGTGCCAGCAGCTCCGGAGACTCTGGGGCCAACGTCCTGACTTTC
TRBV11-1	TRBJ1-4	TRBD1	NA	CASTGQGSEKLFF	TGTGCCAGCACCGGACAGGGGAGTGAAAAACTGTTTTTT
TRBV7-2	TRBJ2-7	NA	NA	CAGRSGSSYEQYF	TGTGCCGGCCGAAGCGGGTCTTCCTACGAGCAGTACTTC
TRBV11-3	TRBJ2-1	TRBD2	NA	CASTNPGGRNEQFF	TGTGCCAGCACCAACCCGGGAGGGCGAAATGAGCAGTTCTTC
TRBV19	TRBJ1-1	NA	NA	CASSMVQRGNTEAFF	TGTGCCAGTAGTATGGTACAGCGAGGTAACACTGAAGCTTTCTTT
TRBV18	TRBJ2-7	NA	NA	CASSPYGITYEQYF	TGTGCCAGCTCACCATACGGGATCACCTACGAGCAGTACTTC
TRBV5-6	TRBJ1-1	TRBD1	few	CASSSYVIDRAGRNTEAFF	TGTGCCAGCAGCTCCTACGTTATCGACAGGGCGGGACGGAACACTGAAGCTTTCTTT
TRBV5-1	TRBJ1-2	NA	NA	CASSLALMGPSGYTF	TGCGCCAGCAGCTTGGCCCTCATGGGACCTTCTGGCTACACCTTC
TRBV28	TRBJ1-1	NA	once	CASRKNTEAFF	TGTGCCAGCAGAAAGAACACTGAAGCTTTCTTT